One and the same sample provided the 20 T cell receptor beta chains below, sequenced in a study of neurological immune-mediated disorders. TCRdb itself ran the 5' RACE reads through MiXCR, one entry per CDR3 protein. There are nearly 60,000 distinct CDR3 sequences in the sample; under 4.5% occur only once, and about 3.1% lies in the top ten. The sequencing sample was made of PBMCs. These TCRs come from a woman in her 30s with multiple sclerosis.

There are many counts of this clonotype. V gene TRBV20-1 combines with J gene TRBJ2-3; the D is unclear. Germline CDR1 reads DFQATT; CDR2 reads SNEGSKA (reference sequence). The CDR3 totals 11 residues. V was trimmed by 6 bases and J by 4 bases, leaving 8 bases between them. The CDR3 DNA follows: TGCAGTGCCTTCAAACCAGATACGCAGTATTTT. Protein product: CSAFKPDTQYF.

This clonotype has ten or more counts. The rearrangement links TRBV20-1 to TRBJ1-1; D may be TRBD1 (6 bases). CDR1 and CDR2 (germline): DFQATT, SNEGSKA (reference sequence). V dropped 5 bases and J dropped 1 base, with 11 bases sitting between them. The CDR3 totals 13 residues. The DNA of the CDR3 is TGCAGTGCTCCGGAGGGGGGGAACACTGAAGCTTTCTTT. This gives the protein CSAPEGGNTEAFF.

This clonotype occurred many times. This rearrangement joins TRBV7-2 to TRBJ1-6, with D maybe TRBD1 (5 bases). CDR1 is SGHTA, CDR2 FQGNSA, per germline. Trimming stripped 2 bases from V and 7 bases from J, with 9 bases between. The CDR3 is 14 amino acids. The CDR3 nucleotides are TGTGCCAGCAGCTTATCAGGGCCAAATTCACCCCTCCACTTT. Its protein product is CASSLSGPNSPLHF.

Many counts were recorded for this clonotype. The genes are TRBV11-2 and TRBJ2-7, with 7 bases aligning to TRBD2. V shed 3 bases and J 8 bases; nucleotides not matched to a gene: 13. The CDR3 is made up of 15 amino acids. CDR1 and CDR2 (germline): SGHAT, FQNNGV. CDR3 nucleotides: TGTGCCAGCAGCTTGACGCGAGGGAGGGAGGGCAAGCAGTACTTC. Translation gives CASSLTRGREGKQYF.

CDR3 sequence: CASTDLGTGWTNYGYTF. CDR3 bases: TGTGCCAGCACTGACTTGGGGACAGGTTGGACTAACTATGGCTACACCTTC. The V gene is TRBV12-3 or TRBV12-4, the J gene TRBJ1-2, with TRBD1 matching 8 bases. The CDR3 sequence is 17 residues long. V dropped 7 bases and J dropped 0; count of bases not matched to a gene: 13.

This clonotype was counted a few times. The rearrangement uses TRBV18 and TRBJ1-4; D unresolved. CDR3 length: 13 amino acids. V was trimmed by 4 bases and J by 7 bases, leaving 10 bases between them. The germline V gene encodes CDR1 KGHSH and CDR2 LQKENI. The CDR3: CASSRESGEKLFF. CDR3 bases: TGTGCCAGCTCACGCGAATCGGGTGAAAAACTGTTTTTT.

This clonotype was seen repeatedly, ten times or more. The chain uses TRBV20-1 and TRBJ2-1; no definite D call. The CDR3 is made up of 12 amino acids. Trimming pared 8 bases from V and 6 bases from J, leaving 14 bases between. Germline loops: CDR1 DFQATT, CDR2 SNEGSKA (reference sequence). This chain's CDR3 is CSSGPVTNEQFF. CDR3 nucleotides: TGCAGTTCAGGACCCGTGACCAATGAGCAGTTCTTC.

This clonotype showed up many times. This chain connects TRBV3-1 to TRBJ1-5; weak D call: TRBD1 (6 bases). The CDR3 runs to 13 residues. With 6 bases removed from V and 1 base from J, the gap between germline ends came to 7 bases. CDR1 and CDR2 from the germline V gene are LGHDT and YNNKEL (reference sequence). CDR3 in amino acids: CASSQGSNQPQHF. DNA of the CDR3: TGTGCCAGCAGTCAGGGGAGCAATCAGCCCCAGCATTTT. Complete variable domain (other parts from reference TRBV3-1 and TRBJ1-5): DTAVSQTPKYLVTQMGNDKSIKCEQNLGHDTMYWYKQDSKKFLKIMFSYNNKELIINETVPNRFSPKSPDKAHLNLHINSLELGDSAVYFCASSQGSNQPQHFGDGTRLSIL.

This clonotype showed up just a few times. J is TRBJ1-1 and V is TRBV5-1; perhaps TRBD1 as D (5 bases). Germline CDR1 and CDR2: SGHRS and YFSETQ. Trimming left V 5 bases short and J 0 bases short, with 17 bases between. The CDR3 has 16 amino acids. The DNA of the CDR3 is TGCGCCAGCAGAACAGGAGTATCGGTAATGAACACTGAAGCTTTCTTT. Its translation is CASRTGVSVMNTEAFF.

This clonotype came up many times. J is TRBJ1-2 and V is TRBV28, with 9 bases that match TRBD1. Germline V gene data show CDR1 as MDHEN and CDR2 as SYDVKM. Losses at the gene ends were 10 bases for V and 8 bases for J; bases not matched to a gene: 8. The length of the CDR3 is 12 residues. CDR3 coding DNA: TGTGCCACCCGGGACAGGGCGTGGGGCTACACCTTC. Residues: CATRDRAWGYTF.

This clonotype was picked up many times. J is TRBJ2-1 and V is TRBV12-3 or TRBV12-4; D ambiguous. The length of the CDR3 is 13 residues. V shed 1 base and J shed 7 bases, with 8 bases lying between them. The CDR3 region has the DNA TGTGCCAGCAGTTTAGTGGGGTTTAATGAGCAGTTCTTC. As protein: CASSLVGFNEQFF.

This clonotype was seen at least ten times. This sequence joins TRBV24-1 and TRBJ2-2; TRBD1 aligns across 9 bases. CDR3 length equals 16 residues. CDR1 and CDR2 (germline): KGHDR, SFDVKD. With V trimmed by 3 bases and J by 1 base, 2 bases remained unmatched. CDR3 DNA sequence: TGTGCCACCAGTGATGCGGACAGGGGGAACACCGGGGAGCTGTTTTTT. Residues: CATSDADRGNTGELFF.

This clonotype turned up a few times. This chain links TRBV5-1 with TRBJ2-7; 10 bases agree with TRBD1. The junction had 8 bases not matched to a gene; V was cut back by 3 bases and J by 5 bases. CDR1 and CDR2 from the germline V gene are SGHRS and YFSETQ. The CDR3 has 15 residues. The CDR3 spells CASSYAGTGVHEQYF. The DNA for the CDR3 is TGCGCCAGCAGCTACGCCGGGACAGGGGTACACGAGCAGTACTTC.

The rearrangement links TRBV27 to TRBJ2-5, with 8 bases fitting TRBD2. Germline lookup yields CDR1 MNHEY and CDR2 SMNVEV (reference sequence). The CDR3 length is 16 residues. Trimming took 1 base from V and 0 from J; bases not matched to a gene: 4. The CDR3 reads CASSLWSGSDQETQYF. CDR3 nucleotide sequence: TGTGCCAGCAGTTTATGGAGCGGGAGTGACCAAGAGACCCAGTACTTC.

This clonotype was recorded at least ten times. The chain links TRBV6-1 to TRBJ2-7; the D is unclear. V was cut by 7 bases and J by 0 bases, with 16 bases left in between. CDR1 and CDR2 (germline): MNHNS, SASEGT. The CDR3 spans 15 residues. In nucleotides, the CDR3 is TGTGCCAGCAATTGGCCTCACCTTAGCTCCTACGAGCAGTACTTC. It translates to CASNWPHLSSYEQYF.

This clonotype was recorded a few times. This sequence may be a read error, since a much larger clone differs from it by one base. The rearrangement links TRBV28 to TRBJ1-6, with a possible D match to TRBD1 (6 bases). Germline lookup yields CDR1 MDHEN and CDR2 SYDVKM. Trimming removed 5 bases from V and 17 bases from J, with 22 bases in between. The CDR3 has 14 residues. The CDR3 sequence is CASSRGGPLMAIHF. DNA of the CDR3: TGTGCCAGCAGTAGAGGGGGGCCCCTAATGGCCATCCACTTT.

This clonotype has at least ten counts. Here the CDR3 DNA reads TGTGCCAGCAGTCTGACTAGCGGGACCTACGAGCAGTACTTC. Protein: CASSLTSGTYEQYF. This chain joins TRBV12-3 or TRBV12-4 and TRBJ2-7; TRBD2 aligns across 11 bases. The CDR3 length is 14 residues. Unmatched junction bases numbered 2, after V lost 5 bases and J lost 2 bases.

This clonotype was counted many times. The genes are TRBV12-3 or TRBV12-4 and TRBJ1-6; D remains ambiguous. The CDR3 length is 13 residues. Trimming took off 1 base at V and 10 bases at J, with 8 bases between the two ends. CDR3 sequence reads: CASSLGGGSPLHF. CDR3 DNA sequence: TGTGCCAGCAGTTTAGGTGGAGGGTCACCCCTCCACTTT.

The gene calls are TRBV20-1 and TRBJ2-7; D tentatively reads TRBD1 or TRBD2 (5 bases each). The CDR3 spans 11 residues. Trimming shortened V by 6 bases and J by 7 bases, and 13 bases separated the two germline ends. The V gene's germline CDR1 is DFQATT and CDR2 SNEGSKA (reference sequence). The CDR3 DNA sequence: TGCAGTGCGGTGTGGGGGAAAGAGCAGTACTTC. Translated: CSAVWGKEQYF.

This clonotype was seen ten or more times. V is TRBV28 and J is TRBJ1-2, with D tentatively TRBD1 (6 bases). Per the germline V gene, CDR1 is MDHEN and CDR2 is SYDVKM. V lost 7 bases to trimming and J lost 2 bases, with 14 bases between them. The CDR3 is 14 amino acids. CDR3 loop: CASTPGTLNYGYTF. CDR3 coding DNA: TGTGCCAGCACCCCGGGGACACTAAACTATGGCTACACCTTC.